The clone carrying this TCR beta chain was counted many times. The antigen remains unidentified. One entry per CDR3 protein, called by TCRdb with MiXCR from the 5' RACE reads. The table shows 100,000 to 150,000 distinct CDR3 sequences, with approximately 7.1% occurring only once. The sample comes from a study of T cells after yellow fever vaccination. On the study more broadly: The SMART-Seq v4 Ultra Low Input method served to prepare the low-cell-number fractions.

Trimming took off 4 bases at V and 6 bases at J, with 9 bases between the two ends. Germline V CDR1 and CDR2: MNHEY, SVGEGT. The CDR3 sequence is 12 residues long. Study-level findings and limits: Only a small proportion of the clonotypes turned up in both the CD4 and the CD8 compartments, likely arising from convergent recombination. Primary-vaccination clones mostly resurfaced post-booster (96% CD4, around 88% CD8).

Source: CD4+ T cells sorted from PBMCs, taken around 45 days after the first yellow fever vaccination. This TCR was recovered from a man between 18 and 29 years old who received the YFV17D yellow fever vaccine. The V gene is TRBV6-2 or TRBV6-3, the J gene TRBJ1-2; possibly TRBD1 for D (6 bases). The CDR3: CASSWGHNGYTF. CDR3 nucleotide sequence: TGTGCCAGCAGTTGGGGGCATAATGGCTACACCTTC.